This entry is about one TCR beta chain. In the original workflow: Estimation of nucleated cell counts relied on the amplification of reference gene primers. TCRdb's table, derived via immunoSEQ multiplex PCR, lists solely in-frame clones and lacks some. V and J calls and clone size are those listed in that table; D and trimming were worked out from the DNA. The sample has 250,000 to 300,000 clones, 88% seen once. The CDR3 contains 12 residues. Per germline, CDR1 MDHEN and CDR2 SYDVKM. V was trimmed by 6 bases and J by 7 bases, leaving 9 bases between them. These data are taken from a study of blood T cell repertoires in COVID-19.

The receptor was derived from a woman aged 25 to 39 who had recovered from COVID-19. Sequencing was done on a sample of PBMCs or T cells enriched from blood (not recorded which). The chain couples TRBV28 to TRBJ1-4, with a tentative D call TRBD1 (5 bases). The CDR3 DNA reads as TGTGCCAGCAGGCTTAGGGGTGAAAAACTGTTTTTT. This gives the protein CASRLRGEKLFF.